This TCR beta chain was identified during a study of cytomegalovirus exposure and HLA in healthy donors. The study, taken as a whole, reports: CMV antigen specificity of three CMV-associated chains was confirmed in vitro. An Asian-associated ancestry cluster reportedly showed fewer N-insertions than the approximately 670-donor mean in a later analysis.

A remark on this clone: Its antigen is still unknown.

60 Vbeta and 13 Jbeta primers were used in PCR. Study processing details: There were some 87 million unique TCR beta chains by a later count, and approximately 11 million of them were shared. The assay was immunoSEQ multiplex PCR, and TCRdb's table has in-frame clones only and misses some. V and J calls and clone size follow that table, whereas D and trimming were derived from the DNA. In the table there are around 150,000 clones, 65% to 85% of which are singletons. Per germline, CDR1 SGHTS and CDR2 YDEGEE. The CDR3 is made up of 14 amino acids. With 1 base clipped from V and 5 bases from J, the junction kept 4 bases outside the gene matches.

This TCR derives from a male donor in good health and CMV-seronegative. V and J are TRBV5-8 and TRBJ2-5, with 8 bases that match TRBD2. The sequenced sample consisted of PBMCs. The chain's CDR3 is CASSLSGGWETQYF. CDR3 sequence (DNA): TGTGCCAGCAGCTTGAGCGGGGGATGGGAGACCCAGTACTTC.